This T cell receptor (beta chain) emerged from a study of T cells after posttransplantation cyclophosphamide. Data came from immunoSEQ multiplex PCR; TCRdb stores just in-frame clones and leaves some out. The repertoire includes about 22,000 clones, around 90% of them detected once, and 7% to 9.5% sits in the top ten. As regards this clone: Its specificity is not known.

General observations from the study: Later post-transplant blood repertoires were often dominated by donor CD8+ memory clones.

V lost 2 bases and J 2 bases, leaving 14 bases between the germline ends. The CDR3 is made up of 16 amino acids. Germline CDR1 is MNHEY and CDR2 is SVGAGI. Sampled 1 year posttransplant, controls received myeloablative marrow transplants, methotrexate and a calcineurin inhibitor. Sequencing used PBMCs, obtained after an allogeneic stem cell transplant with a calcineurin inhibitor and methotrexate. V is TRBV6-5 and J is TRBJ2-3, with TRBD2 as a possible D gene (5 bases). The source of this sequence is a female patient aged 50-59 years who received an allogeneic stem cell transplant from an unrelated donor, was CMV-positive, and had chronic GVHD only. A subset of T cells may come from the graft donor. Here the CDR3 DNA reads TGTGCCAGCAGTTACGGTCGGGGAACTCTCACAGATACGCAGTATTTT. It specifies CASSYGRGTLTDTQYF.